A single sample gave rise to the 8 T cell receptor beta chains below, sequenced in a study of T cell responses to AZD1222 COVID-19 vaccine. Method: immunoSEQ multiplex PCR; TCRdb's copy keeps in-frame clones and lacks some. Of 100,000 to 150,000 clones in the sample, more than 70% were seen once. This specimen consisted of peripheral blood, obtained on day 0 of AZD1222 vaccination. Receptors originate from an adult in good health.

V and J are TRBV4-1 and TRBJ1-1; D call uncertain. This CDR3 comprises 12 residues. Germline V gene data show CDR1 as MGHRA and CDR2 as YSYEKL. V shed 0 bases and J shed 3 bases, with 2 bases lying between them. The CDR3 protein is CASSQDDTEAFF. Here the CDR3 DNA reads TGCGCCAGCAGCCAAGATGACACTGAAGCTTTCTTT.

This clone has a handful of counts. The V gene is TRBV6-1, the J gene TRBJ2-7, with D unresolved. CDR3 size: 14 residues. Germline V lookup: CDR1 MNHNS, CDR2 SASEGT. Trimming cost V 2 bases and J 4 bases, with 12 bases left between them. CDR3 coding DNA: TGTGCCAGCAGTGAAACGGACGGAGTATACGAGCAGTACTTC. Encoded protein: CASSETDGVYEQYF.

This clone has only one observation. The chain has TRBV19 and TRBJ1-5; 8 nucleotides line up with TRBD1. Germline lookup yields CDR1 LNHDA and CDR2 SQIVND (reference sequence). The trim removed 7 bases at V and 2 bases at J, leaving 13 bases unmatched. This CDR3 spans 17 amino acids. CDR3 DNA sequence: TGTGCCAGTACCCCGGACAGGGAGAATTTAGGCAATCAGCCCCAGCATTTT. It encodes CASTPDRENLGNQPQHF.

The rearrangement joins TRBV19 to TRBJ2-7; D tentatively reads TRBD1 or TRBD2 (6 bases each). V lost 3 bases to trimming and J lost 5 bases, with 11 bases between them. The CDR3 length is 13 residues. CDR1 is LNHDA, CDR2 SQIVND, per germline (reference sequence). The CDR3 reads CASSIGGGDEQYF. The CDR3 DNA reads TGTGCCAGTAGTATCGGGGGCGGAGACGAGCAGTACTTC.

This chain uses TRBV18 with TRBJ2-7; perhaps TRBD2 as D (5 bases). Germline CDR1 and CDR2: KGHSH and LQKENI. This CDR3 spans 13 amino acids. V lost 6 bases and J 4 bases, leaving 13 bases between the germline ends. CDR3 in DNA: TGTGCCAGCTCCCCCGGGGAAGCATACGAGCAGTACTTC. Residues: CASSPGEAYEQYF.

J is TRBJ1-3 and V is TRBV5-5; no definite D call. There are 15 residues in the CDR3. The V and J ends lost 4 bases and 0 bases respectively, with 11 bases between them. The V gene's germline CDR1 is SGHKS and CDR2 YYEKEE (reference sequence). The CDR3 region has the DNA TGTGCCAGCAGCGCCTACAGTATCTCTGGAAACACCATATATTTT. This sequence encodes CASSAYSISGNTIYF. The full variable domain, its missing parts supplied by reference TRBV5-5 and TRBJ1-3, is DAGVTQSPTHLIKTRGQQVTLRCSPISGHKSVSWYQQVLGQGPQFIFQYYEKEERGRGNFPDRFSARQFPNYSSELNVNALLLGDSALYLCASSAYSISGNTIYFGEGSWLTVV.

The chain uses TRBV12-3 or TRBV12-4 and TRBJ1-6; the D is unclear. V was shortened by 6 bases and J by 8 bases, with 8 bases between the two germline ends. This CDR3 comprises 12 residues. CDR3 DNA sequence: TGTGCCAGCAGGGTCCGGGATTCACCCCTCCACTTT. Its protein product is CASRVRDSPLHF.

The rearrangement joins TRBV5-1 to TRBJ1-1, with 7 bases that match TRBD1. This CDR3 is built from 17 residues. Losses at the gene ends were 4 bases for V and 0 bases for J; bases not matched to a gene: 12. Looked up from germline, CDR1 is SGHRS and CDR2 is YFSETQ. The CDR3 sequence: CASSEFPTGPMNTEAFF. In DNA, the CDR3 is TGCGCCAGCAGCGAATTCCCGACAGGGCCTATGAACACTGAAGCTTTCTTT.